These 10 T cell receptor beta chains originate from one sample sequenced in a study of T-cell reconstitution after alpha-beta-depleted transplantation in children. It was with unique molecular identifiers that the TCRbeta library was prepared. TCRdb used MiXCR to reprocess the PCR reads, holding one entry per CDR3 protein. The sample has around 960,000 distinct CDR3 sequences; roughly 29% are singletons. This material consisted of PBMCs, mostly from graft donor cells, taken 360 days after TCRalphabeta/CD19-depleted stem cell transplant. Receptors were obtained from a boy younger than two who had a stem cell transplant for SCID, so the T cells may come from the graft donor.

This clonotype was seen only a few times. V is TRBV6-2 or TRBV6-3 and J is TRBJ2-2; 11 bases fit TRBD2. CDR3 size: 16 residues. Germline V gene sequence: CDR1 MNHEY, CDR2 SVGEGT. Trimming cost V 6 bases and J 0 bases; bases outside gene matches: 3. The CDR3 reads CASRHSGGANTGELFF. In DNA form, the CDR3 reads TGTGCCAGCAGGCATAGCGGGGGGGCGAACACCGGGGAGCTGTTTTTT.

This clonotype appeared a few times. Here the CDR3 DNA reads TGCAGCGTCCCAAAGCGGCGTTCTAACTATGGCTACACCTTC. Its protein is CSVPKRRSNYGYTF. The rearrangement joins TRBV29-1 to TRBJ1-2; D is unclear. The V gene lost 6 bases and the J gene lost 0 bases, with 14 bases spanning the gap. The CDR3 totals 14 residues. The V gene's germline CDR1 is SQVTM and CDR2 ANQGSEA.

The V gene is TRBV5-1, the J gene TRBJ2-3; D possibly corresponds to TRBD2 (5 bases). This CDR3 spans 14 amino acids. Germline CDR1 is SGHRS and CDR2 is YFSETQ. V gave up 4 bases and J gave up 5 bases, with 14 bases separating them. The CDR3 is CASSTGNPQDTQYF. For the CDR3, the DNA is TGCGCCAGCAGCACGGGAAACCCCCAAGATACGCAGTATTTT. The entire variable domain, with the rest obtained from reference TRBV5-1 and TRBJ2-3, is as follows: KAGVTQTPRYLIKTRGQQVTLSCSPISGHRSVSWYQQTPGQGLQFLFEYFSETQRNKGNFPGRFSGRQFSNSRSEMNVSTLELGDSALYLCASSTGNPQDTQYFGPGTRLTVL.

The chain recombines TRBV29-1 with TRBJ2-6; the D gene is possibly TRBD1 (6 bases). V was shortened by 7 bases and J by 3 bases, with 10 bases between the two germline ends. The CDR3 is made up of 13 amino acids. Germline CDR1 is SQVTM and CDR2 is ANQGSEA. CDR3 loop: CSATGSGANVLTF. In nucleotides, the CDR3 is TGCAGCGCCACAGGGAGTGGGGCCAACGTCCTGACTTTC. Together with reference TRBV29-1 and TRBJ2-6, the CDR3 gives the full variable domain: SAVISQKPSRDICQRGTSLTIQCQVDSQVTMMFWYRQQPGQSLTLIATANQGSEATYESGFVIDKFPISRPNLTFSTLTVSNMSPEDSSIYLCSATGSGANVLTFGAGSRLTVL.

The chain combines TRBV19 with TRBJ1-2; no clear D. The length of the CDR3 is 14 residues. The V and J ends lost 4 bases and 0 bases respectively, with 9 bases between them. Germline CDR1 reads LNHDA; CDR2 reads SQIVND (reference sequence). The CDR3 bases are TGTGCCAGTAGTACGGGCAGGACTAACTATGGCTACACCTTC. This encodes CASSTGRTNYGYTF.

This chain links TRBV12-3 or TRBV12-4 with TRBJ1-5; possibly TRBD1 for D (6 bases). V was trimmed by 3 bases and J by 5 bases, leaving 8 bases between them. This CDR3 region has 13 residues. The CDR3 bases are TGTGCCAGCAGTTTCTACAGGGATCAGCCCCAGCATTTT. It encodes CASSFYRDQPQHF.

This clonotype occurred a few times. J is TRBJ1-1 and V is TRBV10-3, with D possibly being TRBD1 (6 bases). In germline, CDR1 is ENHRY, CDR2 SYGVKD. V was trimmed by 7 bases and J by 1 base, leaving 16 bases between them. The length of the CDR3 is 15 residues. CDR3 residues: CAIKGWAGENTEAFF. The CDR3 region has the DNA TGTGCCATCAAAGGTTGGGCAGGGGAGAACACTGAAGCTTTCTTT.

The chain recombines TRBV4-2 with TRBJ2-4; D perhaps matches TRBD2 (5 bases). Germline lookup yields CDR1 LGHNA and CDR2 YNFKEQ. The ends were cut back, 0 bases at V and 7 bases at J, with 13 bases in the middle. The CDR3 is made up of 15 amino acids. The CDR3 protein is CASSQDRAGGNIQYF. CDR3 sequence (DNA): TGTGCCAGCAGCCAAGATAGGGCAGGCGGGAACATTCAGTACTTC.

The rearrangement uses TRBV5-1 and TRBJ2-6, with a possible D match to TRBD1 (5 bases). Trimming stripped 0 bases from V and 9 bases from J, with 7 bases between. Germline V gives CDR1 SGHRS, CDR2 YFSETQ. The CDR3 length is 13 residues. CDR3 sequence reads: CASSLGQFNVLTF. CDR3 DNA: TGCGCCAGCAGCTTGGGACAGTTCAACGTCCTGACTTTC.

The CDR3 DNA reads TGCAGCGTTGAAGGGGGAAATTACGAGCAGTACTTC. Its translation: CSVEGGNYEQYF. The chain has TRBV29-1 and TRBJ2-7; unclear D gene. This CDR3 is built from 12 residues. V dropped 1 base and J dropped 4 bases, with 8 bases sitting between them. Germline V lookup: CDR1 SQVTM, CDR2 ANQGSEA.